The rows below give T cell receptor beta chains drawn from one sample of a study of patients and donors after allogeneic stem cell transplantation. TCRdb independently ran MiXCR on the RT-PCR reads; one entry per CDR3 protein. In the table there are roughly 2,500 distinct CDR3 sequences, around 3.6% of which are singletons. Source material: blood, either unsorted or a sorted T cell fraction (not recorded which). The receptor set was obtained from a human donor who was either an allogeneic HSCT recipient or a stem cell or donor lymphocyte infusion donor (not recorded which). It is not recorded whose cells these are; they may come from a transplant donor. Each CDR3 is given with its conserved first and last residue. For some rows the clone size is stated as once, few or many, or as a class when expanded; others skip it.

j_call	v_call	clone_size	cdr3_aa
TRBJ2-4	TRBV20-1	many	CSARDQGLAGRANIQYF
TRBJ1-2	TRBV19	NA	CASAVYGDRANYGYTF
TRBJ2-1	TRBV21-1	many	CASSKYEFGLAGIFYNEQFF
TRBJ2-3	TRBV30	medium-sized	CAHYTAGGRKTQYF
TRBJ1-1	TRBV20-1	many	CSARDSRDRGPDMNTEAFF
TRBJ2-7	TRBV5-1	many	CASRGTGYEQYF
TRBJ2-1	TRBV7-8	many	CASSPSGTYGDNEQFF
TRBJ1-5	TRBV19	many	CASSIGAQGSNQPQHF
TRBJ2-7	TRBV2	medium-sized	CASSEQGYEQYF
TRBJ2-3	TRBV20-1	NA	CSARDPVASQYF
TRBJ2-7	TRBV4-1	many	CASSHPGVSYEQYF
TRBJ2-3	TRBV24-1	few	CATSDLTSGSTDTQYF
TRBJ2-3	TRBV25-1	medium-sized	CASSDVGWSDTQYF
TRBJ2-2	TRBV7-2	many	CASSIIRGSTGELFF